Each of the 25 T cell receptor beta chains below was sequenced from the same sample in a study of patients and donors after allogeneic stem cell transplantation. TCRdb used MiXCR to reprocess the RT-PCR reads, holding one entry per CDR3 protein. The sample lists under 200,000 distinct CDR3 sequences; 24% were seen once. The sample comprised blood, either unsorted or a sorted T cell fraction (not recorded which). The receptors shown here come from a human donor who was either an allogeneic HSCT recipient or a stem cell or donor lymphocyte infusion donor (not recorded which). It is not recorded whose cells these are; they may come from a transplant donor.

Only a few counts were recorded for this clonotype. The chain couples TRBV27 to TRBJ1-2; maybe TRBD1 (6 bases). The CDR3 loop spans 14 amino acids. The germline V gene has CDR1 MNHEY and CDR2 SMNVEV (reference sequence). The V gene lost 6 bases and the J gene lost 4 bases, with 15 bases spanning the gap. CDR3 sequence: CASSLSGQTYGYTF. For the CDR3, the DNA is TGTGCCAGCAGCCTTTCGGGACAAACCTATGGCTACACCTTC.

This clonotype was observed a few times. The chain carries TRBV6-5 and TRBJ1-1; tentative D call: TRBD1 (6 bases). This CDR3 region has 14 residues. With 2 bases removed from V and 0 bases from J, the gap between germline ends came to 7 bases. In germline, CDR1 is MNHEY, CDR2 SVGAGI. In nucleotides, the CDR3 is TGTGCCAGCAGTTACGACAGGATGAACACTGAAGCTTTCTTT. Amino acids: CASSYDRMNTEAFF.

In this sample, this clonotype turned up a few times. The gene calls are TRBV5-1 and TRBJ1-1; D remains unclear. This CDR3 is built from 15 residues. V lost 4 bases to trimming and J lost 1 base, with 14 bases between them. The V gene's germline CDR1 is SGHRS and CDR2 YFSETQ. The CDR3 nucleotides read TGCGCCAGCAGCCATAGTGGGTTGTCGAACACTGAAGCTTTCTTT. Protein product: CASSHSGLSNTEAFF. The variable domain in full, with the rest retrieved from reference TRBV5-1 and TRBJ1-1, is KAGVTQTPRYLIKTRGQQVTLSCSPISGHRSVSWYQQTPGQGLQFLFEYFSETQRNKGNFPGRFSGRQFSNSRSEMNVSTLELGDSALYLCASSHSGLSNTEAFFGQGTRLTVV.

This clonotype was found a few times. This chain joins TRBV5-1 and TRBJ1-1; perhaps TRBD1 as D (6 bases). Trimming removed 3 bases from V and 4 bases from J, with 13 bases in between. Looked up from germline, CDR1 is SGHRS and CDR2 is YFSETQ. The CDR3 is 14 residues long. The CDR3 coding sequence is TGCGCCAGCAGCTCGGCGGGACATGTCACTGAAGCTTTCTTT. Residues: CASSSAGHVTEAFF. Supplemented by reference TRBV5-1 and TRBJ1-1, the full variable domain reads KAGVTQTPRYLIKTRGQQVTLSCSPISGHRSVSWYQQTPGQGLQFLFEYFSETQRNKGNFPGRFSGRQFSNSRSEMNVSTLELGDSALYLCASSSAGHVTEAFFGQGTRLTVV.

The chain recombines TRBV20-1 with TRBJ1-1; a possible D gene is TRBD1 (6 bases). The CDR3 spans 13 residues. The V end was cut by 6 bases, the J end by 4 bases, with 15 bases between. Germline lookup yields CDR1 DFQATT and CDR2 SNEGSKA (reference sequence). The CDR3 coding sequence is TGCAGTGCAAACAGGGCCGGGGTCACTGAAGCTTTCTTT. This translates into CSANRAGVTEAFF.

The V gene is TRBV7-9, the J gene TRBJ1-1; tentative D call: TRBD1 (5 bases). Trimming removed 6 bases from V and 0 bases from J, with 14 bases in between. This CDR3 comprises 15 residues. The V gene's germline CDR1 is SEHNR and CDR2 FQNEAQ (reference sequence). The CDR3 protein is CASSAGGLMNTEAFF. As DNA, the CDR3 is TGTGCCAGCAGTGCCGGGGGACTCATGAACACTGAAGCTTTCTTT.

This clonotype has only a few counts. CDR3 residues: CATSREGTGTNSPLHF. CDR3 nucleotides: TGTGCCACCAGCAGAGAAGGTACAGGGACTAATTCACCCCTCCACTTT. This sequence joins TRBV15 and TRBJ1-6; a weak D match, TRBD1 (6 bases). This CDR3 is 16 amino acids long. Germline V gene sequence: CDR1 LNHNV, CDR2 YYDKDF (reference sequence). Trimming left V 0 bases short and J 6 bases short, with 12 bases between.

This clonotype was detected a few times. The V gene is TRBV20-1, the J gene TRBJ2-7; 8 nucleotides agree with TRBD1. CDR1 and CDR2 from the germline V gene are DFQATT and SNEGSKA (reference sequence). V was clipped by 3 bases and J by 4 bases; unmatched bases: 8. The CDR3 has 14 amino acids. For the CDR3, the DNA is TGCAGTGCTAGTTTGACAGGGGCACTTTACGAGCAGTACTTC. It specifies CSASLTGALYEQYF.

The chain carries TRBV7-9 and TRBJ1-1, with D maybe TRBD1 (6 bases). V lost 5 bases and J lost 4, with 17 bases in between. The length of the CDR3 is 15 residues. Germline V gene sequence: CDR1 SEHNR, CDR2 FQNEAQ (reference sequence). This chain's CDR3 is CASSLAQGLATEAFF. Here the CDR3 DNA reads TGTGCCAGCAGCCTCGCACAGGGATTGGCCACTGAAGCTTTCTTT.

The chain has TRBV18 and TRBJ1-5; D is undetermined. V lost 2 bases, J lost 1 base, and 9 bases lay in between. Per germline, CDR1 KGHSH and CDR2 LQKENI. There are 15 residues in the CDR3. CDR3 bases: TGTGCCAGCTCACCATCTGGAGAAAGCAATCAGCCCCAGCATTTT. The encoded protein is CASSPSGESNQPQHF. The whole variable domain, remainder taken from reference TRBV18 and TRBJ1-5, is NAGVMQNPRHLVRRRGQEARLRCSPMKGHSHVYWYRQLPEEGLKFMVYLQKENIIDESGMPKERFSAEFPKEGPSILRIQQVVRGDSAAYFCASSPSGESNQPQHFGDGTRLSIL.

There are a few counts of this clonotype. The chain links TRBV20-1 to TRBJ1-6; tentatively, D is TRBD1 (5 bases). The CDR3 totals 17 residues. Trimming left V 1 base short and J 5 bases short, with 18 bases between. CDR1 DFQATT and CDR2 SNEGSKA come from the germline V gene (reference sequence). The CDR3 sequence: CSARGHLEAGHNSPLHF. CDR3 in DNA: TGCAGTGCTAGAGGCCACTTAGAGGCAGGGCATAATTCACCCCTCCACTTT.

The chain carries TRBV18 and TRBJ2-7, with D perhaps matching TRBD1 (6 bases). Deletions cut 3 bases from V and 2 bases from J, with 17 bases between. The CDR3 runs 16 residues. Per the germline V gene, CDR1 is KGHSH and CDR2 is LQKENI. The CDR3 sequence is CASSPPGTPDPYEQYF. The CDR3 DNA reads TGTGCCAGCTCACCTCCCGGGACACCCGACCCCTACGAGCAGTACTTC. Filled out from reference TRBV18 and TRBJ2-7, the complete variable domain reads NAGVMQNPRHLVRRRGQEARLRCSPMKGHSHVYWYRQLPEEGLKFMVYLQKENIIDESGMPKERFSAEFPKEGPSILRIQQVVRGDSAAYFCASSPPGTPDPYEQYFGPGTRLTVT.

CDR3 protein: CSAGRDRADEQYF. CDR3 DNA: TGCAGTGCTGGACGGGACAGGGCCGACGAGCAGTACTTC. The chain has TRBV20-1 and TRBJ2-7, with 9 bases aligning to TRBD1. V lost 5 bases, J lost 5 bases, and 7 bases stayed unmatched. Germline-derived CDR1 and CDR2 are DFQATT and SNEGSKA (reference sequence). CDR3 length equals 13 residues.

This chain uses TRBV7-2 with TRBJ1-6; 9 bases fit TRBD1. Trimming cost V 5 bases and J 10 bases; bases outside gene matches: 9. This CDR3 is built from 15 residues. Germline V lookup: CDR1 SGHTA, CDR2 FQGNSA. For the CDR3, the DNA is TGTGCCAGCAGCACCCGGGACAGGGTAGAGTCACCCCTCCACTTT. It yields the protein CASSTRDRVESPLHF.

V is TRBV5-1 and J is TRBJ1-2; 8 bases are shared with TRBD1. The CDR3 extends over 14 amino acids. Trimming at V came to 2 bases and at J to 2 bases, leaving 2 bases not matched to a gene. CDR1 is SGHRS, CDR2 YFSETQ, per germline. CDR3 DNA: TGCGCCAGCAGCTTCGGGACAGGCAACTATGGCTACACCTTC. Amino acid sequence: CASSFGTGNYGYTF.

The chain recombines TRBV20-1 with TRBJ2-1, with D perhaps matching TRBD2 (6 bases). Germline V gene data show CDR1 as DFQATT and CDR2 as SNEGSKA (reference sequence). V was clipped by 1 base and J by 7 bases, with 11 bases between them. The CDR3 is 13 residues long. CDR3 DNA: TGCAGTGCTAGAGGTTGGCGGGAAAATGAGCAGTTCTTC. Protein sequence: CSARGWRENEQFF.

The J gene is TRBJ2-3, the V gene TRBV7-3; the D gene is possibly TRBD1 (5 bases). Germline V gene sequence: CDR1 SGHTA, CDR2 FQGTGA. V lost 5 bases and J lost 0, with 12 bases in between. This CDR3 has 15 amino acids. The CDR3 here is CASSTRQSSTDTQYF. The CDR3 DNA sequence: TGTGCCAGCAGCACCCGACAGTCTAGCACAGATACGCAGTATTTT. The full variable domain, in which reference TRBV7-3 and TRBJ2-3 provide the parts outside the CDR3, is GAGVSQTPSNKVTEKGKYVELRCDPISGHTALYWYRQSLGQGPEFLIYFQGTGAADDSGLPNDRFFAVRPEGSVSTLKIQRTERGDSAVYLCASSTRQSSTDTQYFGPGTRLTVL.

The gene calls are TRBV2 and TRBJ2-1; 8 bases map to TRBD2. V gave up 4 bases and J gave up 7 bases; unmatched junction bases: 12. The CDR3 extends over 16 amino acids. Germline assignment: CDR1 SNHLY and CDR2 FYNNEI. The DNA for the CDR3 is TGTGCCAGCAGTGCCCTGCGGGGGGAAGTGGTGAATGAGCAGTTCTTC. This sequence encodes CASSALRGEVVNEQFF. The whole variable domain, filled in from reference TRBV2 and TRBJ2-1, reads EPEVTQTPSHQVTQMGQEVILRCVPISNHLYFYWYRQILGQKVEFLVSFYNNEISEKSEIFDDQFSVERPDGSNFTLKIRSTKLEDSAMYFCASSALRGEVVNEQFFGPGTRLTVL.

The chain uses TRBV12-3 or TRBV12-4 and TRBJ1-1, with a possible D match to TRBD1 (5 bases). Trimming cost V 7 bases and J 8 bases, with 14 bases left between them. The length of the CDR3 is 12 residues. This CDR3 reads CASTTASWEAFF. In nucleotides, the CDR3 is TGTGCCAGCACGACAGCGAGTTGGGAAGCTTTCTTT.

This chain connects TRBV6-5 to TRBJ2-2, with D possibly being TRBD1 (6 bases). In germline, CDR1 is MNHEY, CDR2 SVGAGI. The length of the CDR3 is 15 residues. V was clipped by 5 bases and J by 5 bases, with 15 bases between them. The CDR3 coding sequence is TGTGCCAGCAGTACGGCAGGGGTTGGGACCGGGGAGCTGTTTTTT. This translates into CASSTAGVGTGELFF.

Ten or more counts support this clonotype. Compared with germline, one end of the junction differs, possibly owing to a read error. The J gene is TRBJ1-2, the V gene TRBV2; D perhaps matches TRBD1 (5 bases). The CDR3 covers 13 residues. Germline V gene lookup returns CDR1 SNHLY and CDR2 FYNNEI. This CDR3 reads CACRVGARYGYTF. The CDR3 nucleotides read TGTGCCTGCAGGGTCGGGGCCCGTTATGGCTACACCTTC.

The V gene is TRBV5-1, the J gene TRBJ1-2; D possibly corresponds to TRBD1 (6 bases). From germline, CDR1 is SGHRS and CDR2 YFSETQ. The CDR3 extends over 13 amino acids. V was trimmed by 1 base and J by 5 bases, leaving 9 bases between them. For the CDR3, the DNA is TGCGCCAGCAGCTTGTACAGGGCGTATGGCTACACCTTC. It is translated as CASSLYRAYGYTF.

This clonotype showed up just a few times. V gene TRBV12-3 or TRBV12-4 combines with J gene TRBJ2-7, with 8 bases fitting TRBD2. The trim removed 4 bases at V and 5 bases at J, leaving 13 bases unmatched. The CDR3 is 16 amino acids. The CDR3 reads CASSSGREILGDEQYF. The CDR3 DNA is TGTGCCAGCAGTTCCGGGAGGGAAATTTTAGGCGACGAGCAGTACTTC.

This clonotype has more than one count but fewer than ten. V and J are TRBV5-1 and TRBJ2-2, with D perhaps given as TRBD1 or TRBD2 (5 bases each). This CDR3 contains 17 residues. Germline-derived CDR1 and CDR2 are SGHRS and YFSETQ. Trimming removed 0 bases at V and 0 bases at J, with 12 bases between. The CDR3 protein is CASSLASGTANTGELFF. CDR3 sequence (DNA): TGCGCCAGCAGCTTGGCCTCTGGGACCGCGAACACCGGGGAGCTGTTTTTT.

This chain connects TRBV5-1 to TRBJ2-7; D uncertain. Germline CDR1 reads SGHRS; CDR2 reads YFSETQ. The CDR3 contains 14 residues. The V end was cut by 5 bases, the J end by 0 bases, with 12 bases between. The chain's CDR3 is CASRETFNSYEQYF. As DNA, the CDR3 is TGCGCCAGCAGGGAGACCTTCAACTCCTACGAGCAGTACTTC.